This TCR beta chain comes out of a study of blood T cell repertoires in COVID-19. Study-wide background: Nucleic acid was either cDNA or gDNA, and it came from T cells, B-cell-depleted T cells, or PBMCs.

Trimming pared 0 bases from V and 3 bases from J, leaving 8 bases between. This CDR3 region has 15 residues. Germline CDR1 is SGHAT and CDR2 is FQNNGV. In the original processing: Amplification with reference gene primers provided the estimates of nucleated cell counts. Clones were sequenced by immunoSEQ multiplex PCR, and TCRdb holds only the in-frame ones, with some missing. V, J and clone size are those of that table, while D and trimming were read from the DNA. The data hold 150,000 to 200,000 clones, with approximately 81% observed a single time. Followed over time, Seattle patients had been enrolled while infection was active.

This rearrangement joins TRBV11-2 to TRBJ1-4, with D unresolved. Material for sequencing was peripheral blood. This sequence originates from a woman aged 70-85 years with COVID-19, enrolled during active disease. CDR3 sequence reads: CASSLERLANEKLFF. Written as DNA, the CDR3 is TGTGCCAGCAGCTTAGAGAGGCTGGCTAATGAAAAACTGTTTTTT.